This T cell receptor (beta chain) appears in the sequencing data of a study of T cell responses to AZD1222 COVID-19 vaccine. Sequencing was performed with immunoSEQ multiplex PCR; in TCRdb, only in-frame clones are kept and a portion is missing. This table has roughly 140,000 clones, 85% to 95% appearing once. Germline-derived CDR1 and CDR2 are LNHDA and SQIVND (reference sequence). Trimming stripped 4 bases from V and 6 bases from J, with 18 bases between. The CDR3 spans 15 residues. This receptor was taken from an adult who received the AZD1222 COVID-19 vaccine. The rearrangement joins TRBV19 to TRBJ1-2; D is perhaps TRBD1 (5 bases). Material: peripheral blood, obtained 28 days after the second AZD1222 dose. The chain's CDR3 is CASSTTLGTINGYTF. CDR3 nucleotides: TGTGCCAGTAGTACTACTTTAGGGACGATAAATGGCTACACCTTC.